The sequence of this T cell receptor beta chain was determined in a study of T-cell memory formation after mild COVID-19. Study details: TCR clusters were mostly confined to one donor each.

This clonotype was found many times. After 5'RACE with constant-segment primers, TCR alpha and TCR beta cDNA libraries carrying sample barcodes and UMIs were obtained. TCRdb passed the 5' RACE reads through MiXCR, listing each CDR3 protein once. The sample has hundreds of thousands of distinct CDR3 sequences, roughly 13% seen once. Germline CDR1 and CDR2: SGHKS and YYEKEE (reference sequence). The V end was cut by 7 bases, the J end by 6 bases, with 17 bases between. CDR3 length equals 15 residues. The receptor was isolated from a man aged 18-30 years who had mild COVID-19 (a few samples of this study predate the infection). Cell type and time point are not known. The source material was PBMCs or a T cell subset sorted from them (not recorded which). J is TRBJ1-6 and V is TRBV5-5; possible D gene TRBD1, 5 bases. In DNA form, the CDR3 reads TGTGCCAGCGCGGCAGGGCCAATTCGTAATTCACCCCTCCACTTT. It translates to CASAAGPIRNSPLHF.